Here is one TCR beta chain with its context. No antigen is known for it. Every single donor had a roughly 2.5 ml blood sample drawn. TCRdb re-called the 5' RACE reads and catalogs CDR3 proteins one per entry, DNA excluded. The sample includes around 410,000 distinct CDR3 sequences. CDR3 length: 17 residues. Germline assignment: CDR1 SGHAT and CDR2 FQDESV (reference sequence). This entry comes from a study of monozygotic twins with inflammatory bowel disease. Regarding the study as a whole: Fewer shared clonotypes with others were found in IBD patients than in healthy twins, especially with disease activity. The inverse Simpson measure of TCRbeta diversity was lower in IBD patients than in healthy co-twins.

The V call is TRBV11-1, the J call TRBJ2-5; TCRdb's D call, TRBD1, is unchecked because there is no DNA. Sequenced input: blood. The clonotype comes from a human donor with ulcerative colitis or Crohn's disease, or a healthy co-twin of an affected twin (not recorded which). The CDR3 sequence is CASSAGRTGEVQETQYF.